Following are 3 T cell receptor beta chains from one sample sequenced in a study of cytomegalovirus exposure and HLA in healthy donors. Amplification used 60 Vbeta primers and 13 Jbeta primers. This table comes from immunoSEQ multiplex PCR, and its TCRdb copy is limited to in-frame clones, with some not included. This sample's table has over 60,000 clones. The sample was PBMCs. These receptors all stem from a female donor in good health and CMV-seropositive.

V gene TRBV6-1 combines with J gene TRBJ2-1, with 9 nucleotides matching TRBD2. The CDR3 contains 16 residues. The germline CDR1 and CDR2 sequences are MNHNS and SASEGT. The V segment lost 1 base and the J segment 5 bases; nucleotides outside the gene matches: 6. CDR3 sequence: CASSEDAGGGDNEQFF. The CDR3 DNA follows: TGTGCCAGCAGTGAAGACGCGGGAGGGGGGGACAATGAGCAGTTCTTC.

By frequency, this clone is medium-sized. CDR3 in DNA: TGTGCCAGCAGCGTAGGGCAGGCCTCGGGAGCCCTCCACTTT. It encodes CASSVGQASGALHF. V and J are TRBV9 and TRBJ1-6; no firm D call. This CDR3 region has 14 residues. V was shortened by 0 bases and J by 14 bases, with 15 bases between the two germline ends. In germline, CDR1 is SGDLS, CDR2 YYNGEE. Drawing the rest from reference TRBV9 and TRBJ1-6, the complete variable domain is DSGVTQTPKHLITATGQRVTLRCSPRSGDLSVYWYQQSLDQGLQFLIQYYNGEERAKGNILERFSAQQFPDLHSELNLSSLELGDSALYFCASSVGQASGALHFGNGTRLTVT.

CDR3 bases: TGCGCCAGCAGCTTGGGGGGGAGGAGCACTGAAGCTTTCTTT. Translated, it gives CASSLGGRSTEAFF. The V and J genes are TRBV5-1 and TRBJ1-1, with D possibly matching TRBD1 (5 bases). Trimming left V 0 bases short and J 4 bases short, with 10 bases between. The CDR3 loop spans 14 amino acids. The V gene's germline CDR1 is SGHRS and CDR2 YFSETQ.